The clone carrying this TCR beta chain was recorded at least ten times. Its antigen is currently unknown. V gave up 10 bases and J gave up 0 bases, with 13 bases separating them. This CDR3 comprises 14 residues. CDR1 is MNHNS and CDR2 is SASEGT in the germline V gene. Making use of molecular barcodes, quantitative 5'-RACE generated TCR beta libraries. One entry per CDR3 protein results from TCRdb running MiXCR on the 5' RACE reads. The repertoire consists of under 400,000 distinct CDR3 sequences, with roughly 12% occurring once and the leading ten covering around 10%. The data belong to a study of CD8 T cells in ankylosing spondylitis. Study outcomes and limitations: Earlier studies detected some motif variants in reactive arthritis synovial fluid and blood. Disease-linked clones reportedly showed significant enrichment in matched ankylosing spondylitis synovial fluid.

Material: blood, either unsorted or a sorted T cell fraction (not recorded which). V is TRBV6-1 and J is TRBJ1-5; D is undetermined. The origin of this receptor is a female donor with ankylosing spondylitis or in good health (not recorded which). The DNA for the CDR3 is TGTGCCACAGCACAGACATATAGCAATCAGCCCCAGCATTTT. Its protein product is CATAQTYSNQPQHF.